Below are 15 T cell receptor beta chains sequenced from a single sample in a study of control samples from healthy donors and cancer patients. Some clones are missing from TCRdb's copy, which holds only in-frame ones; the method was immunoSEQ multiplex PCR. This table has 130,000 to 150,000 clones, 80% to 95% appearing once. Sequenced input: blood. These receptors all come from a man aged 30-40 years in good health.

The chain uses TRBV20-1 and TRBJ2-7, with 7 positions matching TRBD1. With V trimmed by 3 bases and J by 0 bases, 8 bases remained unmatched. The CDR3 length is 15 residues. Germline V lookup: CDR1 DFQATT, CDR2 SNEGSKA (reference sequence). Here the CDR3 reads CSASNWDRDSYEQYF. The CDR3 coding sequence is TGCAGTGCTAGTAACTGGGACAGAGACTCCTACGAGCAGTACTTC.

This chain connects TRBV9 to TRBJ1-1; no definite D call. Germline assignment: CDR1 SGDLS and CDR2 YYNGEE. V dropped 0 bases and J dropped 1 base, with 10 bases sitting between them. There are 15 residues in the CDR3. DNA of the CDR3: TGTGCCAGCAGCGTAGCCCCAGGTTGGAACACTGAAGCTTTCTTT. Translating gives CASSVAPGWNTEAFF.

The genes are TRBV5-6 and TRBJ1-1; D perhaps matches TRBD1 (6 bases). V shed 4 bases and J shed 5 bases, with 18 bases lying between them. CDR1 is SGHDT, CDR2 YYEEEE, per germline. CDR3 length: 15 residues. The CDR3 bases are TGTGCCAGCAGCCTTCGGACCGGAGGGGGGACTGAAGCTTTCTTT. Translating gives CASSLRTGGGTEAFF. Supplemented by reference TRBV5-6 and TRBJ1-1, the full variable domain reads DAGVTQSPTHLIKTRGQQVTLRCSPKSGHDTVSWYQQALGQGPQFIFQYYEEEERQRGNFPDRFSGHQFPNYSSELNVNALLLGDSALYLCASSLRTGGGTEAFFGQGTRLTVV.

About this clone: In the same sample, other DNA sequences code for this CDR3. The V gene is TRBV29-1, the J gene TRBJ1-2; D might be TRBD1 (6 bases). V was trimmed by 4 bases and J by 5 bases, leaving 8 bases between them. The germline V gene has CDR1 SQVTM and CDR2 ANQGSEA. This CDR3 spans 11 amino acids. The CDR3 region has the DNA TGCAGCGTTGGGCAGGGGTATGGCTACACCTTC. It yields the protein CSVGQGYGYTF. The full variable domain, rest sourced from reference TRBV29-1 and TRBJ1-2, is SAVISQKPSRDICQRGTSLTIQCQVDSQVTMMFWYRQQPGQSLTLIATANQGSEATYESGFVIDKFPISRPNLTFSTLTVSNMSPEDSSIYLCSVGQGYGYTFGSGTRLTVV.

This sequence joins TRBV7-9 and TRBJ2-6; D not resolved. Between the trimmed V and J ends, which lost 5 bases and 0 bases, there was a span of 17 bases. This CDR3 is built from 18 residues. In germline, CDR1 is SEHNR, CDR2 FQNEAQ (reference sequence). CDR3 sequence (DNA): TGTGCCAGCAGCCCCAAGGTAGGGCCGCCCTCTGGGGCCAACGTCCTGACTTTC. Protein product: CASSPKVGPPSGANVLTF. Full variable domain (outside the CDR3, taken from reference TRBV7-9 and TRBJ2-6): DTGVSQNPRHKITKRGQNVTFRCDPISEHNRLYWYRQTLGQGPEFLTYFQNEAQLEKSRLLSDRFSAERPKGSFSTLEIQRTEQGDSAMYLCASSPKVGPPSGANVLTFGAGSRLTVL.

The chain has TRBV25-1 and TRBJ1-2, with D maybe TRBD1 (6 bases). Germline lookup yields CDR1 MGHDK and CDR2 SYGVNS. Trimming stripped 1 base from V and 2 bases from J, with 14 bases between. This CDR3 has 16 amino acids. The CDR3 loop is CASSESQIGGNYGYTF. The DNA for the CDR3 is TGTGCCAGCAGTGAATCCCAAATAGGGGGGAACTATGGCTACACCTTC.

This sequence joins TRBV5-1 and TRBJ1-1; TRBD1 matches 8 bases. After removal of 4 bases from V and 1 base from J, the junction contained 15 bases not matched to a gene. CDR1 is SGHRS and CDR2 is YFSETQ in the germline V gene. This CDR3 is built from 18 residues. CDR3 protein: CASSPRAGGLGRNTEAFF. CDR3 DNA sequence: TGCGCCAGCAGCCCCCGGGCAGGGGGCTTAGGACGGAACACTGAAGCTTTCTTT.

The chain uses TRBV15 and TRBJ1-5; TRBD1 might be the D (5 bases). Germline assignment: CDR1 LNHNV and CDR2 YYDKDF (reference sequence). The CDR3 spans 13 residues. Trimming left V 1 base short and J 7 bases short, with 8 bases between. The DNA for the CDR3 is TGTGCCACCAGCAGAGGGGGCAGCCAGCCCCAGCATTTT. This codes for CATSRGGSQPQHF.

The chain is built from TRBV25-1 and TRBJ1-4; D is uncertain. Looked up from germline, CDR1 is MGHDK and CDR2 is SYGVNS. The V gene lost 5 bases and the J gene lost 0 bases, with 10 bases spanning the gap. The CDR3 totals 15 residues. The CDR3 reads CASSPGFATNEKLFF. As DNA, the CDR3 is TGTGCCAGCAGTCCGGGATTTGCAACTAATGAAAAACTGTTTTTT.

The chain carries TRBV15 and TRBJ1-1; D unresolved. This CDR3 contains 13 residues. Trimming left V 3 bases short and J 6 bases short, with 11 bases between. The germline V gene has CDR1 LNHNV and CDR2 YYDKDF (reference sequence). Here the CDR3 DNA reads TGTGCCACCAGCAGGACCTTGGAATCTGAAGCTTTCTTT. Protein sequence: CATSRTLESEAFF.

The genes are TRBV30 and TRBJ2-3, with D perhaps matching TRBD1 or TRBD2 (6 bases each). The germline gives CDR1 GTSNPN, CDR2 SVGIG (reference sequence). The CDR3 sequence is 13 residues long. The CDR3 DNA sequence: TGTGCTTCGGGGGCGGATAGCACAGATACGCAGTATTTT. Translated: CASGADSTDTQYF.

The chain links TRBV25-1 to TRBJ1-2; 7 bases match TRBD1. The V and J ends lost 6 bases and 2 bases, in that order; junction bases with no gene match: 0. This CDR3 has 12 residues. The V gene's germline CDR1 is MGHDK and CDR2 SYGVNS. Written as DNA, the CDR3 is TGTGCCAGCAGCAGGGGGAACTATGGCTACACCTTC. Residues: CASSRGNYGYTF.

The CDR3 DNA reads as TGTGCCAGCAGGTACGACACTGAAGCTTTCTTT. This encodes CASRYDTEAFF. V and J are TRBV28 and TRBJ1-1; D not resolved. Germline CDR1 and CDR2: MDHEN and SYDVKM. The CDR3 length is 11 residues. V was shortened by 6 bases and J by 3 bases, with 5 bases between the two germline ends.

The V and J genes are TRBV19 and TRBJ2-3; the D call may be TRBD1 or TRBD2 (5 bases each). This CDR3 is built from 13 residues. Germline-derived CDR1 and CDR2 are LNHDA and SQIVND (reference sequence). Trimming shortened V by 7 bases and J by 6 bases, and 14 bases separated the two germline ends. CDR3 bases: TGTGCCAGTAATATGGGGAGACAGGATACGCAGTATTTT. Its protein is CASNMGRQDTQYF. Combining the CDR3 with reference TRBV19 and TRBJ2-3 gives the whole variable domain DGGITQSPKYLFRKEGQNVTLSCEQNLNHDAMYWYRQDPGQGLRLIYYSQIVNDFQKGDIAEGYSVSREKKESFPLTVTSAQKNPTAFYLCASNMGRQDTQYFGPGTRLTVL.

The gene calls are TRBV14 and TRBJ1-1; D might be TRBD1 (6 bases). The CDR3 is 17 amino acids. The germline CDR1 and CDR2 sequences are SGHDN and FVKESK. Trimming cost V 2 bases and J 1 base, with 17 bases left between them. The CDR3 nucleotides are TGTGCCAGCAGCCAAATACCATTTGGACAGCAGAACACTGAAGCTTTCTTT. It codes for CASSQIPFGQQNTEAFF.